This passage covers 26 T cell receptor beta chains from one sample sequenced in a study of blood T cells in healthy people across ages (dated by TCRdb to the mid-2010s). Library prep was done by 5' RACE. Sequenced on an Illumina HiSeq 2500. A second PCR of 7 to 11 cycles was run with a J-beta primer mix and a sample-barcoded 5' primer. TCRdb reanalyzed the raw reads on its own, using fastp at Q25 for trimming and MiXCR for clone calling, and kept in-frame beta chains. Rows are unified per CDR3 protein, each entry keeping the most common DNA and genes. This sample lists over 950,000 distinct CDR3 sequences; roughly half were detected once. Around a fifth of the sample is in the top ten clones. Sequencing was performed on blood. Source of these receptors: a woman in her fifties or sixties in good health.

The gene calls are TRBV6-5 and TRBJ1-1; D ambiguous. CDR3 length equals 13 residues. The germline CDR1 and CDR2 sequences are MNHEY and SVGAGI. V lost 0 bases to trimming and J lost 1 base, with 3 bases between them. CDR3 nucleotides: TGTGCCAGCAGTTACTCTTGGAACACTGAAGCTTTCTTT. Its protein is CASSYSWNTEAFF.

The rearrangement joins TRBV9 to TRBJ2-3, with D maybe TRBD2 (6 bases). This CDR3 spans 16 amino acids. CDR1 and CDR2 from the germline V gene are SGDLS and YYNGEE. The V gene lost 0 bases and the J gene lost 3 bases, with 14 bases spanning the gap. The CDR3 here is CASSVVAGYGTDTQYF. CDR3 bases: TGTGCCAGCAGCGTAGTGGCGGGATACGGGACAGATACGCAGTATTTT. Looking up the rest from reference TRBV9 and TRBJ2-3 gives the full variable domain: DSGVTQTPKHLITATGQRVTLRCSPRSGDLSVYWYQQSLDQGLQFLIQYYNGEERAKGNILERFSAQQFPDLHSELNLSSLELGDSALYFCASSVVAGYGTDTQYFGPGTRLTVL.

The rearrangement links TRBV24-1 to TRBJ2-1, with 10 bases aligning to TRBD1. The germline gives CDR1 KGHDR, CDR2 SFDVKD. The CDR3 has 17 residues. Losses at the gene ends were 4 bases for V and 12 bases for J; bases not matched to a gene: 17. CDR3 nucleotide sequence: TGTGCCACCAGTGACAGGAGGACAGGGGGATTTTCAGATACGCAGTTCTTC. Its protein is CATSDRRTGGFSDTQFF.

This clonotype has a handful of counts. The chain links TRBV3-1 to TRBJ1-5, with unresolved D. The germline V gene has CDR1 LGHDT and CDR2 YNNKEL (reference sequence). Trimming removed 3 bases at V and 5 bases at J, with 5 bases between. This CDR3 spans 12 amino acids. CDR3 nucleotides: TGTGCCAGCAGCCACGGTTATCAGCCCCAGCATTTT. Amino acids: CASSHGYQPQHF. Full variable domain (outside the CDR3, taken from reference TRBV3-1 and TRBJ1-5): DTAVSQTPKYLVTQMGNDKSIKCEQNLGHDTMYWYKQDSKKFLKIMFSYNNKELIINETVPNRFSPKSPDKAHLNLHINSLELGDSAVYFCASSHGYQPQHFGDGTRLSIL.

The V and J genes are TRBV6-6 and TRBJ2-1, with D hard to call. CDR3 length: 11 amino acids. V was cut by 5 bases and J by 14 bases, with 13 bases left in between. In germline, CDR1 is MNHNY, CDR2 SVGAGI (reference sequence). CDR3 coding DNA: TGTGCCAGCAGTGACGGGCAGATGGAGTTCTTC. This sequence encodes CASSDGQMEFF.

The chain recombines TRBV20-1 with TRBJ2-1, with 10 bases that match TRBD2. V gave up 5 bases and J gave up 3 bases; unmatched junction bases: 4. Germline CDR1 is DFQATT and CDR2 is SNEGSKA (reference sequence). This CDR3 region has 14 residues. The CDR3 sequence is CSAATSGIYNEQFF. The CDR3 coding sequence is TGCAGTGCTGCCACTAGCGGGATCTACAATGAGCAGTTCTTC.

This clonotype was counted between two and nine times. The CDR3 sequence: CASSSRDYQETQYF. CDR3 DNA: TGTGCCAGCAGTAGCCGGGACTACCAAGAGACCCAGTACTTC. J is TRBJ2-5 and V is TRBV2; tentatively, D is TRBD2 (6 bases). Trimming removed 5 bases at V and 0 bases at J, with 10 bases between. This CDR3 contains 14 residues. Germline V gives CDR1 SNHLY, CDR2 FYNNEI.

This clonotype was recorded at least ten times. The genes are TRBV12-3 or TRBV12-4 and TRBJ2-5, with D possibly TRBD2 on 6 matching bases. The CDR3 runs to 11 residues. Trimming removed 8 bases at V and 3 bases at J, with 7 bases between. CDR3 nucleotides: TGTGCCAGCGGAGGGGAAGAGACCCAGTACTTC. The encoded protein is CASGGEETQYF.

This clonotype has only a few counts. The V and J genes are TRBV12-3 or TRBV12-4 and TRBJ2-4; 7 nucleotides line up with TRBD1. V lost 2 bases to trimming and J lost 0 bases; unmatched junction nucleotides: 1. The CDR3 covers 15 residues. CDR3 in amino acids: CASSLRGQAKNIQYF. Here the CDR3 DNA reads TGTGCCAGCAGTTTAAGGGGGCAAGCCAAAAACATTCAGTACTTC.

In nucleotides, the CDR3 is TGTGCCAGCGTACCACAGCTTCTCCTGGGAGTGTCCTACGAGCAGTACTTC. Translating it yields CASVPQLLLGVSYEQYF. J is TRBJ2-7 and V is TRBV3-1, with D tentatively TRBD2 (5 bases). The CDR3 runs 17 residues. CDR1 LGHDT and CDR2 YNNKEL come from the germline V gene (reference sequence). Trimming shortened V by 8 bases and J by 1 base, and 24 bases separated the two germline ends.

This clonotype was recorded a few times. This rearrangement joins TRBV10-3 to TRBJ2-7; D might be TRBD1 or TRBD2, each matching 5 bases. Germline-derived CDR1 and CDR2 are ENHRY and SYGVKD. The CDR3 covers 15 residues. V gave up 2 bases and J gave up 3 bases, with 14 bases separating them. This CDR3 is CAISEPHRGGYEQYF. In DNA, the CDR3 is TGTGCCATCAGTGAGCCCCACCGGGGCGGCTACGAGCAGTACTTC.

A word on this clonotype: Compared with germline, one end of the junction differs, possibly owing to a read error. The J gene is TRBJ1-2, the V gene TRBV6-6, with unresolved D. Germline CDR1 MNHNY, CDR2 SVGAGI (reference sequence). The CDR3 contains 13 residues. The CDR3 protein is CANSVSTDYGYTF. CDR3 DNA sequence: TGTGCCAACAGTGTATCCACTGACTATGGCTACACCTTC.

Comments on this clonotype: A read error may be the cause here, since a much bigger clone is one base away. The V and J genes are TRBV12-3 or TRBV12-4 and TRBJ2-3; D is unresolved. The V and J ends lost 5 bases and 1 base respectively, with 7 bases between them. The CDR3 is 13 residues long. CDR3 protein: CASSIWGTDTQYF. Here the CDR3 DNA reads TGTGCCAGCAGTATATGGGGCACAGATACGCAGTATTTT.

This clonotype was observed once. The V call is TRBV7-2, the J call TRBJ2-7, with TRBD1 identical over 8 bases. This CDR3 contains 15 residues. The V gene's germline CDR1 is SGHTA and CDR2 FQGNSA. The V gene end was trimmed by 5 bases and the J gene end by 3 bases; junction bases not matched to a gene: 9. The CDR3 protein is CASSPVPGGLYEQYF. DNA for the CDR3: TGTGCCAGCAGCCCCGTCCCAGGGGGCCTCTACGAGCAGTACTTC. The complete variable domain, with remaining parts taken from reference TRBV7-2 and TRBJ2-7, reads GAGVSQSPSNKVTEKGKDVELRCDPISGHTALYWYRQSLGQGLEFLIYFQGNSAPDKSGLPSDRFSAERTGGSVSTLTIQRTQQEDSAVYLCASSPVPGGLYEQYFGPGTRLTVT.

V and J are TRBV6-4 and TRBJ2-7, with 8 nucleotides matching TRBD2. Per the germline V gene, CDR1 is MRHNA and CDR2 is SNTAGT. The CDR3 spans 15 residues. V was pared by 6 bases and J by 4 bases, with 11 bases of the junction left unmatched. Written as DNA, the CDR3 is TGTGCCAGCAGAAGGGAGGCTAGCGGGTTTTACGAGCAGTACTTC. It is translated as CASRREASGFYEQYF.

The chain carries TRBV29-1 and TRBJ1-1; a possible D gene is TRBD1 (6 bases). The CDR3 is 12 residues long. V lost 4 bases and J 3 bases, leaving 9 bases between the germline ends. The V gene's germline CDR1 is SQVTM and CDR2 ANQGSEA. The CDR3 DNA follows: TGCAGCGTTGGATACAGGGACACTGAAGCTTTCTTT. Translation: CSVGYRDTEAFF. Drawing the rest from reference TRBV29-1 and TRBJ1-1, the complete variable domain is SAVISQKPSRDICQRGTSLTIQCQVDSQVTMMFWYRQQPGQSLTLIATANQGSEATYESGFVIDKFPISRPNLTFSTLTVSNMSPEDSSIYLCSVGYRDTEAFFGQGTRLTVV.

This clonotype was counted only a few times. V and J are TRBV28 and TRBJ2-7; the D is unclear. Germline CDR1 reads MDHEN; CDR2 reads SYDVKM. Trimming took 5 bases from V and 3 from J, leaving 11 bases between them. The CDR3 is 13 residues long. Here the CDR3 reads CASSVPGFYEQYF. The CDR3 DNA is TGTGCCAGCAGTGTGCCTGGATTCTACGAGCAGTACTTC.

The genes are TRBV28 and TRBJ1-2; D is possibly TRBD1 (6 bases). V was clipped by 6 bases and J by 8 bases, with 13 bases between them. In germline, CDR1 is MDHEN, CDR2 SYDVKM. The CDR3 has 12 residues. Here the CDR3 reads CASRAGGWGYTF. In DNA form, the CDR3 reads TGTGCCAGCAGAGCGGGGGGCTGGGGCTACACCTTC.

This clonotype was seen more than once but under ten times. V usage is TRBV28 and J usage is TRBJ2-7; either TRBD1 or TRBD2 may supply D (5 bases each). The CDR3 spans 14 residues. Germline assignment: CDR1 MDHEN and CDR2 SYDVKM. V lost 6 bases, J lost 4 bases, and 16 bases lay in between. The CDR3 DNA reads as TGTGCCAGCAGGTACCGGGACCGAGTTTACGAGCAGTACTTC. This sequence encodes CASRYRDRVYEQYF.

In nucleotides, the CDR3 is TGCGCCAGCAGCTTGGTTGGCAGATACTATGGCTACACCTTC. Translated: CASSLVGRYYGYTF. This sequence joins TRBV5-1 and TRBJ1-2; no clear D. The V and J ends lost 0 bases and 3 bases respectively, with 9 bases between them. The CDR3 covers 14 residues. Germline V gene lookup returns CDR1 SGHRS and CDR2 YFSETQ.

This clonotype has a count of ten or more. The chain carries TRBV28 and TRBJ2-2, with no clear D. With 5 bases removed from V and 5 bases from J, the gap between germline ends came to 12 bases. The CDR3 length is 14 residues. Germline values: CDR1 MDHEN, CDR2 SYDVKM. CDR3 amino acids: CASSPPTGTGELFF. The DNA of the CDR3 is TGTGCCAGCAGTCCCCCTACTGGGACCGGGGAGCTGTTTTTT.

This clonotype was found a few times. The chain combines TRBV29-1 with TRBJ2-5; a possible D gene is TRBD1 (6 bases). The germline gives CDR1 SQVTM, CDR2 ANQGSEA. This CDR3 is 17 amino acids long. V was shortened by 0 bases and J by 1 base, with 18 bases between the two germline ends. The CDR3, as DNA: TGCAGCGTTGAAGATCCCATGGGTCAAGGGGGCCAAGAGACCCAGTACTTC. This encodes CSVEDPMGQGGQETQYF.

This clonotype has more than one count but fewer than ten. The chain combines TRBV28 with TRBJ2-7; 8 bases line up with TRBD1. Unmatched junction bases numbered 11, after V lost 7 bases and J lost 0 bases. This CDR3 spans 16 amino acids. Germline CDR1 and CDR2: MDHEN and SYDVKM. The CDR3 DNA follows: TGTGCCAGCAACCCCTCAGGGGGCTTCGACTCCTACGAGCAGTACTTC. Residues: CASNPSGGFDSYEQYF.

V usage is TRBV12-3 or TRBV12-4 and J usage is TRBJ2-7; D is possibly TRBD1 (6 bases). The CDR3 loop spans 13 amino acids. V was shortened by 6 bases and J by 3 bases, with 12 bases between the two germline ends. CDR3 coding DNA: TGTGCCAGCAGGACAACAGGGCTCTACGAGCAGTACTTC. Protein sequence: CASRTTGLYEQYF.

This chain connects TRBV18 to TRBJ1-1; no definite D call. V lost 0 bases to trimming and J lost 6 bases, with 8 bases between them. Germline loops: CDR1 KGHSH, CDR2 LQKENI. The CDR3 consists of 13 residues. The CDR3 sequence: CASSPPPRAEAFF. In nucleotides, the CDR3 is TGTGCCAGCTCACCACCTCCACGAGCTGAAGCTTTCTTT. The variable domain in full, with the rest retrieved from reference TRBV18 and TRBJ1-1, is NAGVMQNPRHLVRRRGQEARLRCSPMKGHSHVYWYRQLPEEGLKFMVYLQKENIIDESGMPKERFSAEFPKEGPSILRIQQVVRGDSAAYFCASSPPPRAEAFFGQGTRLTVV.

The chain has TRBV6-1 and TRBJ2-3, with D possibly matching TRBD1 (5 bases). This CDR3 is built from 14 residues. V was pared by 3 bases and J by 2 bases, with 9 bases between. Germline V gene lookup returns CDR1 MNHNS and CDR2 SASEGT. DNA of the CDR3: TGTGCCAGCAGTGAGGGGCGCTTCACAGATACGCAGTATTTT. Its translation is CASSEGRFTDTQYF.